The 11 T cell receptor beta chains reported below all come from one sample, sequenced in a study of cytomegalovirus exposure and HLA in healthy donors. PCR primers comprised 60 Vbeta and 13 Jbeta primers. Libraries were prepared by immunoSEQ multiplex PCR; TCRdb keeps only in-frame clonotypes and omits some of them. The table records around 130,000 clones, approximately 78% of them present only once. The sample was PBMCs. The receptors were gathered from a man aged 35-49 years in good health and CMV-seronegative.

The V and J genes are TRBV9 and TRBJ2-7, with TRBD1 identical over 8 bases. This CDR3 spans 16 amino acids. Germline CDR1 and CDR2: SGDLS and YYNGEE. Trimming removed 0 bases from V and 1 base from J; junction bases left unmatched: 6. CDR3 protein: CASSVAPTGASYEQYF. The CDR3 region has the DNA TGTGCCAGCAGCGTAGCACCGACAGGGGCTTCCTACGAGCAGTACTTC.

The rearrangement links TRBV10-1 to TRBJ2-6, with D tentatively TRBD1 (5 bases). Trimming cost V 2 bases and J 3 bases, with 8 bases left between them. CDR3 length: 15 amino acids. Germline V lookup: CDR1 WNHNN, CDR2 SYGVQD (reference sequence). In nucleotides, the CDR3 is TGCGCCAGCAGTGAGAGGGGCTATGGGGCCAACGTCCTGACTTTC. Protein sequence: CASSERGYGANVLTF.

This clone was picked up one time. The J gene is TRBJ2-5, the V gene TRBV9, with a weak D call TRBD1 (6 bases). Germline V gene lookup returns CDR1 SGDLS and CDR2 YYNGEE. This CDR3 is 18 amino acids long. Trimming took 2 bases from V and 1 from J, leaving 21 bases between them. DNA of the CDR3: TGTGCCAGCAGCGTTGGCATCTCCGGGCCAGGGGCCCAAGAGACCCAGTACTTC. Translation gives CASSVGISGPGAQETQYF. The full variable domain, with the rest looked up from reference TRBV9 and TRBJ2-5, is DSGVTQTPKHLITATGQRVTLRCSPRSGDLSVYWYQQSLDQGLQFLIQYYNGEERAKGNILERFSAQQFPDLHSELNLSSLELGDSALYFCASSVGISGPGAQETQYFGPGTRLLVL.

This chain uses TRBV12-5 with TRBJ1-1; 9 bases fit TRBD1. V trimming: 7 bases; J trimming: 4 bases; junction bases outside the gene matches: 7. CDR1 is LGHNT, CDR2 FRNRAP, per germline. The CDR3 contains 14 residues. The CDR3 sequence is CASEGQGGSTEAFF. Here the CDR3 DNA reads TGTGCTAGTGAGGGACAGGGAGGGAGCACTGAAGCTTTCTTT.

The V gene is TRBV5-5, the J gene TRBJ1-6; D possibly corresponds to TRBD1 (6 bases). Trimming took 1 base from V and 11 from J, leaving 22 bases between them. Germline V gives CDR1 SGHKS, CDR2 YYEKEE (reference sequence). This CDR3 has 17 amino acids. CDR3 nucleotides: TGTGCCAGCAGCTTGTCGGTGAGGCAGGGGTTCATAGCACCCCTCCACTTT. It is translated as CASSLSVRQGFIAPLHF.

The rearrangement uses TRBV30 and TRBJ2-7, with 9 bases fitting TRBD1. Germline CDR1 and CDR2: GTSNPN and SVGIG (reference sequence). V trimming: 0 bases; J trimming: 3 bases; junction bases outside the gene matches: 6. CDR3 size: 15 residues. The CDR3 protein is CAWSVTGGLLYEQYF. The CDR3 DNA sequence: TGTGCCTGGAGTGTAACAGGGGGCCTCCTCTACGAGCAGTACTTC.

In the case of this clone: A junction boundary mismatches the germline segment, possibly from a read error. The chain is built from TRBV28 and TRBJ2-7; D is possibly TRBD2 (6 bases). The germline V gene has CDR1 MDHEN and CDR2 SYDVKM. There are 14 residues in the CDR3. The CDR3 here is CASSFRGRTTSGPF. The CDR3 bases are TGTGCCAGCAGTTTTCGGGGACGGACTACTTCGGGGCCTTTC. Complete variable domain (other parts from reference TRBV28 and TRBJ2-7): DVKVTQSSRYLVKRTGEKVFLECVQDMDHENMFWYRQDPGLGLRLIYFSYDVKMKEKGDIPEGYSVSREKKERFSLILESASTNQTSMYLCASSFRGRTTSGPFGPGTRLTVT.

V gene TRBV5-1 combines with J gene TRBJ2-1; TRBD2 matches at 8 bases. V gave up 2 bases and J gave up 5 bases; unmatched junction bases: 9. This CDR3 is 16 amino acids long. Looked up from germline, CDR1 is SGHRS and CDR2 is YFSETQ. The CDR3 spells CASSFEAGGKHNEQFF. In DNA, the CDR3 is TGCGCCAGCAGCTTTGAGGCGGGAGGTAAACACAATGAGCAGTTCTTC.

The rearrangement uses TRBV19 and TRBJ2-7; 8 bases are shared with TRBD1. The CDR3 sequence is 16 residues long. Per the germline V gene, CDR1 is LNHDA and CDR2 is SQIVND (reference sequence). V lost 3 bases and J lost 4; bases outside the gene matches: 11. CDR3 loop: CASSMTEGGQAYEQYF. The CDR3 DNA follows: TGTGCCAGTAGTATGACTGAGGGGGGACAGGCATACGAGCAGTACTTC.

The chain has TRBV5-1 and TRBJ1-2; D possibly corresponds to TRBD1 (5 bases). The CDR3 is 15 amino acids. V shed 0 bases and J shed 4 bases, with 13 bases lying between them. Germline CDR1 reads SGHRS; CDR2 reads YFSETQ. In DNA form, the CDR3 reads TGCGCCAGCAGCTTGGCGGAGGGGTCGGGCTATGGCTACACCTTC. It codes for CASSLAEGSGYGYTF.

The rearrangement links TRBV7-2 to TRBJ1-3, with D possibly TRBD1 on 6 matching bases. V lost 7 bases and J lost 2, with 12 bases in between. The CDR3 sequence is 14 residues long. Germline V gene data show CDR1 as SGHTA and CDR2 as FQGNSA. This CDR3 is CASNTGSPGNTIYF. The CDR3 nucleotides read TGTGCCAGCAATACAGGGAGCCCTGGAAACACCATATATTTT.